These 5 T cell receptor beta chains originate from one sample sequenced in a study of T cell changes during pregnancy in multiple sclerosis. Sequencing used immunoSEQ multiplex PCR; TCRdb keeps in-frame clones, though not all of them. This sample carries about 100,000 clones, about 92% of them seen once, and the ten largest clones take approximately 2%. The sample consisted of peripheral blood, taken after pregnancy. The receptors shown here come from a female donor with multiple sclerosis, enrolled in a pregnancy study.

The chain carries TRBV10-3 and TRBJ1-3; 10 positions match TRBD1. The V and J ends lost 6 bases and 4 bases, in that order; junction bases with no gene match: 9. This CDR3 has 16 residues. The V gene's germline CDR1 is ENHRY and CDR2 SYGVKD. CDR3 DNA sequence: TGTGCCATCAGGGGTCCCGGGACAGGGGAAGGAAACACCATATATTTT. This codes for CAIRGPGTGEGNTIYF.

J is TRBJ2-2 and V is TRBV27; D perhaps matches TRBD2 (6 bases). CDR1 is MNHEY, CDR2 SMNVEV, per germline (reference sequence). The CDR3 is 16 amino acids. V was pared by 4 bases and J by 8 bases, with 20 bases between. The CDR3 nucleotides are TGTGCCAGCAGTTCACTAGTTGGGACCGGGAGAGGGGAGCTGTTTTTT. Its protein product is CASSSLVGTGRGELFF.

In its sample, this clone was seen once. This chain connects TRBV7-9 to TRBJ2-1; 7 nucleotides match TRBD1. J gave up 0 bases and V 1 base, and 6 bases lay outside the gene matches. The CDR3 has 17 residues. The V gene's germline CDR1 is SEHNR and CDR2 FQNEAQ (reference sequence). CDR3 in amino acids: CASSLGQGRSSYNEQFF. CDR3 sequence (DNA): TGTGCCAGCAGCTTAGGACAGGGTCGGAGCTCCTACAATGAGCAGTTCTTC.

About this clone itself: This specimen includes other DNA sequences encoding the same CDR3. The chain has TRBV7-3 and TRBJ1-6; possible D gene TRBD1, 5 bases. This CDR3 spans 13 amino acids. Germline loops: CDR1 SGHTA, CDR2 FQGTGA. The V end was cut by 1 base, the J end by 8 bases, with 6 bases between. CDR3 region: CASSLIRDSPLHF. CDR3 DNA sequence: TGTGCCAGCAGCTTAATCAGGGATTCACCCCTCCACTTT.

The chain employs TRBV18 and TRBJ1-3; D gene ambiguous. The CDR3 runs 17 residues. Deletions cut 1 base from V and 0 bases from J, with 13 bases between. The germline V gene encodes CDR1 KGHSH and CDR2 LQKENI. The CDR3 spells CASSPLSRFLSGNTIYF. The CDR3, as DNA: TGTGCCAGCTCACCACTTTCGCGGTTCCTCTCTGGAAACACCATATATTTT.